Below are 30 T cell receptor beta chains sequenced from a single sample in a study of T cells in Graves' hyperthyroidism and ophthalmopathy. Amplified TCR beta CDR3 regions came from RNA transcripts. With the HTBI primer set, the TCR CDR3 went through a first round of RT-PCR. TCRdb independently ran MiXCR on the multiplex PCR reads; one entry per CDR3 protein. This sample carries about 720,000 distinct CDR3 sequences, under 20% of them seen once, and the ten largest clones take over 15%. Sequencing was carried out using blood. These receptors were collected from a woman aged 45 to 65 with Graves' hyperthyroidism that later progressed to Graves' ophthalmopathy.

This clonotype was counted at least ten times. The CDR3 here is CASSYRQGFGYTF. Here the CDR3 DNA reads TGTGCCAGCAGTTATCGACAGGGCTTTGGCTACACCTTC. The chain recombines TRBV27 with TRBJ1-2; 7 bases match TRBD1. Germline V CDR1 and CDR2: MNHEY, SMNVEV (reference sequence). The length of the CDR3 is 13 residues. Germline trimming cut 4 bases from V and 7 bases from J; bases unmatched to any gene: 6.

Remarks on this clonotype: This could be a read error, since a much larger clone is one nucleotide away. The chain carries TRBV20-1 and TRBJ2-1; D unresolved. Trimming cost V 5 bases and J 3 bases, with 14 bases left between them. The CDR3 is 14 amino acids. CDR1 and CDR2 from the germline V gene are DFQATT and SNEGSKA (reference sequence). The CDR3 DNA is TGCAGTGCTGGGCTAGTGGGCATCTACAATGAGCAGTTCTTC. Its protein product is CSAGLVGIYNEQFF.

CDR3 residues: CASSSPTGGGYTF. The CDR3 coding sequence is TGCGCCAGCAGCTCGCCAACAGGGGGCGGCTACACCTTC. The chain has TRBV5-1 and TRBJ1-2; 9 positions match TRBD1. Germline loops: CDR1 SGHRS, CDR2 YFSETQ. V lost 3 bases and J lost 8; bases outside the gene matches: 5. The CDR3 is 13 amino acids.

The chain has TRBV6-5 and TRBJ2-5, with D tentatively TRBD2 (7 bases). The CDR3 spans 17 residues. Germline lookup yields CDR1 MNHEY and CDR2 SVGAGI. V lost 0 bases and J 5 bases, leaving 19 bases between the germline ends. CDR3 DNA: TGTGCCAGCAGTTACTCAAAGGCGACGGGGGGCAGTGAGACCCAGTACTTC. Translating gives CASSYSKATGGSETQYF.

There are many counts of this clonotype. The J gene is TRBJ2-2, the V gene TRBV6-1, with 12 bases lining up with TRBD2. V dropped 6 bases and J dropped 1; count of bases not matched to a gene: 6. The CDR3 has 17 residues. Germline V gives CDR1 MNHNS, CDR2 SASEGT. CDR3 nucleotide sequence: TGTGCCAGCAGCTTCGGGACTAGCGGGCGGAACACCGGGGAGCTGTTTTTT. Amino acid sequence: CASSFGTSGRNTGELFF.

This clonotype has just a few counts. The chain uses TRBV6-5 and TRBJ1-3; a possible D gene is TRBD1 (5 bases). Germline CDR1 reads MNHEY; CDR2 reads SVGAGI. V lost 0 bases to trimming and J lost 3 bases, with 15 bases between them. The CDR3 covers 17 residues. The CDR3 sequence is CASSYSDRGGSGNTIYF. CDR3 in DNA: TGTGCCAGCAGTTACTCCGATCGCGGGGGGAGTGGAAACACCATATATTTT.

The chain uses TRBV9 and TRBJ2-1, with D possibly matching TRBD2 (7 bases). Germline values: CDR1 SGDLS, CDR2 YYNGEE. The CDR3 has 16 residues. Trimming pared 4 bases from V and 1 base from J, leaving 15 bases between. CDR3 nucleotide sequence: TGTGCCAGCAGCAAGGGGGGGGGAAGGTCCTACAATGAGCAGTTCTTC. Amino acids: CASSKGGGRSYNEQFF.

This clonotype was recorded a few times. This chain joins TRBV11-2 and TRBJ1-1; the D is unclear. The CDR3 has 11 amino acids. Germline CDR1 SGHAT, CDR2 FQNNGV. V lost 2 bases and J lost 6, with 4 bases in between. The chain's CDR3 is CASSLTPEAFF. In nucleotides, the CDR3 is TGTGCCAGCAGCTTAACCCCTGAAGCTTTCTTT.

This clonotype was found many times. The V gene is TRBV13, the J gene TRBJ2-1; 12 positions match TRBD2. Germline V gene data show CDR1 as PRHDT and CDR2 as FYEKMQ (reference sequence). The CDR3 extends over 14 amino acids. The V gene end was trimmed by 4 bases and the J gene end by 7 bases; junction bases not matched to a gene: 2. The CDR3 region has the DNA TGTGCCAGCAGCTCCGGACTAGCGGGGAATGAGCAGTTCTTC. Its translation is CASSSGLAGNEQFF.

This clonotype has a handful of counts. The rearrangement uses TRBV20-1 and TRBJ1-2; TRBD1 aligns across 11 bases. Looked up from germline, CDR1 is DFQATT and CDR2 is SNEGSKA (reference sequence). CDR3 length: 12 residues. The J segment lost 7 bases and the V segment lost 6 bases, leaving 4 bases of the junction unmatched. CDR3 sequence: CSAPGQGVGYTF. The CDR3 DNA reads TGCAGTGCACCGGGACAGGGGGTTGGCTACACCTTC.

This clonotype was seen a few times. The chain links TRBV12-3 or TRBV12-4 to TRBJ1-5; TRBD1 aligns across 11 bases. Trimming at V came to 3 bases and at J to 6 bases, leaving 7 bases not matched to a gene. The CDR3 totals 16 residues. The CDR3 loop reads CASSLVGQGAGQPQHF. CDR3 DNA: TGTGCCAGCAGTTTGGTTGGACAGGGGGCAGGTCAGCCCCAGCATTTT.

In its sample, this clonotype was seen many times. The J gene is TRBJ1-2, the V gene TRBV11-2; D unresolved. CDR3 length: 14 amino acids. V lost 1 base and J lost 1, with 7 bases in between. Germline V CDR1 and CDR2: SGHAT, FQNNGV. The DNA for the CDR3 is TGTGCCAGCAGCTTAGGGGTGGTTAACTATGGCTACACCTTC. Its protein is CASSLGVVNYGYTF.

This clonotype was observed many times. V usage is TRBV3-1 and J usage is TRBJ1-4; 9 bases match TRBD1. Trimming removed 4 bases from V and 7 bases from J; junction bases left unmatched: 7. Germline V gene lookup returns CDR1 LGHDT and CDR2 YNNKEL (reference sequence). This CDR3 has 15 residues. The CDR3 sequence: CASSLGQGFSEKLFF. CDR3 bases: TGTGCCAGCAGCCTCGGACAGGGGTTTAGTGAAAAACTGTTTTTT.

The gene calls are TRBV9 and TRBJ1-1; no definite D call. V gave up 0 bases and J gave up 4 bases, with 10 bases separating them. This CDR3 contains 14 residues. From germline, CDR1 is SGDLS and CDR2 YYNGEE. For the CDR3, the DNA is TGTGCCAGCAGCGTAGCAGACTGGGGCACTGAAGCTTTCTTT. Translated, it gives CASSVADWGTEAFF.

This clonotype came up many times. The J gene is TRBJ2-3, the V gene TRBV20-1; TRBD2 is a possible D gene (7 bases). V dropped 6 bases and J dropped 6 bases, with 25 bases sitting between them. The CDR3 sequence is 16 residues long. Germline lookup yields CDR1 DFQATT and CDR2 SNEGSKA (reference sequence). CDR3: CSAVPDPGGAGDTQYF. The CDR3, as DNA: TGCAGTGCGGTCCCAGACCCGGGGGGCGCGGGCGATACGCAGTATTTT.

This clonotype has at least ten counts. The rearrangement uses TRBV7-9 and TRBJ1-1; 7 bases are shared with TRBD1. Germline V gene lookup returns CDR1 SEHNR and CDR2 FQNEAQ (reference sequence). The CDR3 sequence is 16 residues long. Trimming removed 2 bases from V and 1 base from J; junction bases left unmatched: 7. The CDR3 spells CASSLYSDRPNTEAFF. The CDR3, as DNA: TGTGCCAGCAGCTTATATTCGGACAGGCCGAACACTGAAGCTTTCTTT.

The rearrangement links TRBV5-1 to TRBJ2-5; D possibly matches TRBD1 or TRBD2 (5 bases each). The V and J ends lost 6 bases and 0 bases respectively, with 12 bases between them. In germline, CDR1 is SGHRS, CDR2 YFSETQ. The CDR3 runs 14 residues. The CDR3 coding sequence is TGCGCCAGCAACAGGACTCCGTACCAAGAGACCCAGTACTTC. Protein sequence: CASNRTPYQETQYF.

This clonotype was detected only a few times. This chain uses TRBV6-1 with TRBJ1-2; 8 bases line up with TRBD1. CDR3 length equals 13 residues. Germline V CDR1 and CDR2: MNHNS, SASEGT. V shed 7 bases, J shed 6 bases, and the junction held 7 bases outside the gene matches. Here the CDR3 reads CASNLGQGDGYTF. In nucleotides, the CDR3 is TGTGCCAGCAATTTAGGACAGGGCGATGGCTACACCTTC.

This clonotype was counted at least ten times. The rearrangement joins TRBV15 to TRBJ1-5, with D hard to call. The CDR3 is made up of 14 amino acids. Looked up from germline, CDR1 is LNHNV and CDR2 is YYDKDF (reference sequence). Deletions cut 0 bases from V and 9 bases from J, with 12 bases between. CDR3 amino acids: CATSRDLLPGPQHF. The CDR3 coding sequence is TGTGCCACCAGCAGAGATCTGCTTCCAGGGCCCCAGCATTTT.

J is TRBJ2-1 and V is TRBV20-1; 11 nucleotides match TRBD1. The J segment lost 4 bases and the V segment lost 8 bases, leaving 13 bases of the junction unmatched. Germline V gene sequence: CDR1 DFQATT, CDR2 SNEGSKA (reference sequence). This CDR3 region has 16 residues. The CDR3 spells CSTFSPGQGVYNEQFF. The CDR3, as DNA: TGCAGTACCTTCTCCCCGGGACAGGGGGTTTACAATGAGCAGTTCTTC.

This clonotype occurred a few times. The chain joins TRBV19 to TRBJ1-4; D unclear. Trimming pared 5 bases from V and 2 bases from J, leaving 18 bases between. The CDR3 runs to 17 residues. Germline assignment: CDR1 LNHDA and CDR2 SQIVND (reference sequence). CDR3 region: CASSHRADRATNEKLFF. CDR3 nucleotide sequence: TGTGCCAGTAGTCACCGGGCCGATAGGGCGACTAATGAAAAACTGTTTTTT.

This clonotype was seen a handful of times. The chain combines TRBV19 with TRBJ2-1; TRBD2 aligns across 8 bases. V was clipped by 5 bases and J by 3 bases; unmatched bases: 6. The germline CDR1 and CDR2 sequences are LNHDA and SQIVND (reference sequence). This CDR3 has 15 amino acids. CDR3: CASSPGGGRYNEQFF. The CDR3 DNA sequence: TGTGCCAGTAGTCCCGGGGGGGGCCGCTACAATGAGCAGTTCTTC. The full variable domain, its missing parts supplied by reference TRBV19 and TRBJ2-1, is DGGITQSPKYLFRKEGQNVTLSCEQNLNHDAMYWYRQDPGQGLRLIYYSQIVNDFQKGDIAEGYSVSREKKESFPLTVTSAQKNPTAFYLCASSPGGGRYNEQFFGPGTRLTVL.

This clonotype was detected only a few times. The chain has TRBV2 and TRBJ2-2, with D perhaps TRBD2 (6 bases). Germline CDR1 SNHLY, CDR2 FYNNEI. Trimming removed 2 bases at V and 0 bases at J, with 25 bases between. The CDR3 is 21 residues long. The DNA of the CDR3 is TGTGCCAGCAGTGAATTGGGTTGGGACTCCCTCCCGTTCGCGAACACCGGGGAGCTGTTTTTT. Its protein is CASSELGWDSLPFANTGELFF.

This clonotype was observed at least ten times. This chain links TRBV2 with TRBJ2-2, with D tentatively TRBD1 or TRBD2 (6 bases each). Trimming shortened V by 6 bases and J by 1 base, and 15 bases separated the two germline ends. The CDR3 totals 16 residues. The germline V gene encodes CDR1 SNHLY and CDR2 FYNNEI. DNA for the CDR3: TGTGCCAGCAGCGACCTGGGGGGCAAGAACACCGGGGAGCTGTTTTTT. Its protein is CASSDLGGKNTGELFF. Full variable domain (remainder filled in from reference TRBV2 and TRBJ2-2): EPEVTQTPSHQVTQMGQEVILRCVPISNHLYFYWYRQILGQKVEFLVSFYNNEISEKSEIFDDQFSVERPDGSNFTLKIRSTKLEDSAMYFCASSDLGGKNTGELFFGEGSRLTVL.

This chain connects TRBV20-1 to TRBJ2-3; a possible D gene is TRBD2 (7 bases). The CDR3 is 16 amino acids. The ends were cut back, 3 bases at V and 6 bases at J, with 22 bases in the middle. Germline V gene data show CDR1 as DFQATT and CDR2 as SNEGSKA (reference sequence). The CDR3 sequence: CSARVIGRGPYDTQYF. The CDR3 DNA reads as TGCAGTGCTAGGGTCATTGGGCGGGGGCCGTACGATACGCAGTATTTT.

In this sample, this clonotype turned up many times. The chain links TRBV30 to TRBJ1-2; 7 positions agree with TRBD1. Germline V gives CDR1 GTSNPN, CDR2 SVGIG (reference sequence). The CDR3 length is 14 residues. With V trimmed by 4 bases and J by 6 bases, 11 bases remained unmatched. The CDR3: CAWTLTGHGDGYTF. CDR3 bases: TGTGCCTGGACCTTGACAGGGCATGGCGATGGCTACACCTTC.

This clonotype was seen once. The chain links TRBV9 to TRBJ2-3, with 7 bases that match TRBD2. Germline V lookup: CDR1 SGDLS, CDR2 YYNGEE. This CDR3 region has 15 residues. V was clipped by 0 bases and J by 3 bases; unmatched bases: 4. CDR3 nucleotide sequence: TGTGCCAGCAGCGTAGTGCAGCGGGGAACAGATACGCAGTATTTT. This encodes CASSVVQRGTDTQYF.

This clonotype was counted a few times. The chain couples TRBV27 to TRBJ2-7; 9 nucleotides match TRBD1. CDR3 length: 15 amino acids. CDR1 MNHEY and CDR2 SMNVEV come from the germline V gene (reference sequence). V trimming: 2 bases; J trimming: 8 bases; junction bases outside the gene matches: 10. CDR3 DNA sequence: TGTGCCAGCAGTTTAGGAGGGACAGGGTCCTTAAAGCAGTACTTC. Translating gives CASSLGGTGSLKQYF.

The rearrangement uses TRBV19 and TRBJ2-4; D may be TRBD2 (5 bases). Germline values: CDR1 LNHDA, CDR2 SQIVND (reference sequence). Trimming took off 5 bases at V and 4 bases at J, with 15 bases between the two ends. This CDR3 is built from 15 residues. This CDR3 is CASSAGILGKNIQYF. The CDR3, as DNA: TGTGCCAGTAGTGCCGGGATACTAGGGAAAAACATTCAGTACTTC.

The CDR3 here is CASINTVGEQYF. CDR3 in DNA: TGTGCCAGCATTAATACGGTAGGGGAGCAGTACTTC. The chain uses TRBV6-5 and TRBJ2-7; no clear D. V lost 7 bases and J lost 7, with 14 bases in between. Germline CDR1 reads MNHEY; CDR2 reads SVGAGI. The CDR3 sequence is 12 residues long.